This T cell receptor beta chain stems from a study of CD8 T cells in ankylosing spondylitis. Study-wide results and caveats: As for the disease-linked clones, they showed a CD8+ phenotype and occurred at relatively low frequencies in peripheral blood. Significant enrichment of disease-linked clones was reportedly seen in matched ankylosing spondylitis synovial fluid. Seemingly characteristic of ankylosing spondylitis blood was a TCR beta motif consisting of eight highly homologous variants.

This CDR3 is built from 14 residues. Trimming pared 5 bases from V and 1 base from J, leaving 12 bases between. From germline, CDR1 is MNHEY and CDR2 SVGEGT. Quantitative molecular-barcoded 5'-RACE generated the TCR beta libraries. TCRdb redid the calling of the 5' RACE reads with MiXCR, one entry per CDR3 protein. Of roughly 140,000 distinct CDR3 sequences detected, more than 40% appear once; the ten largest clones hold around 15%. Remarks on this clonotype: As yet, its antigen is unknown.

This sequence originates from a male donor with ankylosing spondylitis. The V call is TRBV6-2 or TRBV6-3, the J call TRBJ2-7; D ambiguous. Sequencing was carried out using synovial fluid, either unsorted or a sorted T cell fraction (not recorded which). CDR3 coding DNA: TGTGCCAGCAGTAGCTCGACACTGTCCTACGAGCAGTACTTC. This codes for CASSSSTLSYEQYF.